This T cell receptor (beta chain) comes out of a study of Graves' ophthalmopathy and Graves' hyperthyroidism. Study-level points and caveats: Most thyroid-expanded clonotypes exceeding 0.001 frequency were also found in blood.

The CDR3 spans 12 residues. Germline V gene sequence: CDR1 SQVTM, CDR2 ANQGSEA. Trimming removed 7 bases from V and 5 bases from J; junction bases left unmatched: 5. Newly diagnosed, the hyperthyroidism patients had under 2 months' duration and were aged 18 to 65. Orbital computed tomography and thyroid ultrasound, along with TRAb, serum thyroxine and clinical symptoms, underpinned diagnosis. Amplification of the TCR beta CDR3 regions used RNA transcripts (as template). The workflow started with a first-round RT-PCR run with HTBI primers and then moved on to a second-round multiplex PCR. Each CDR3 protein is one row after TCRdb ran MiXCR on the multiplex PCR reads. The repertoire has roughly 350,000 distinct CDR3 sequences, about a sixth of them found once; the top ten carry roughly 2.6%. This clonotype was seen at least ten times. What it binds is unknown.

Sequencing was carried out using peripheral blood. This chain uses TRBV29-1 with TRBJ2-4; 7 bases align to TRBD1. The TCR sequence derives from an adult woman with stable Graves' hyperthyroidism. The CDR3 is CSAVTGENIQYF. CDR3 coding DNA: TGCAGCGCCGTAACAGGGGAAAACATTCAGTACTTC.